These 28 T cell receptor beta chains were all obtained from the same sample, sequenced in a study of shared clonotypes between healthy human individuals. Libraries were prepared by immunoSEQ multiplex PCR; TCRdb keeps only in-frame clonotypes and omits some of them. This sample has roughly 1,500,000 clones, with 98% found just once. Sequenced: naive CD4+ T cells sorted from blood. Sample subset: CD45RA+ positively selected. The receptors were gathered from a young man in good health.

The CDR3 region has the DNA TGCGCCAGCAGCCAAGGGGACGGGAGGTCCTACGAGCAGTACTTC. Protein: CASSQGDGRSYEQYF. The gene calls are TRBV4-1 and TRBJ2-7; 7 bases are a match to TRBD2. V lost 1 base and J lost 1; bases outside the gene matches: 4. CDR1 and CDR2 from the germline V gene are MGHRA and YSYEKL. This CDR3 contains 15 residues.

The V and J genes are TRBV18 and TRBJ2-1; D perhaps matches TRBD2 (7 bases). The CDR3 length is 13 residues. V was shortened by 7 bases and J by 4 bases, with 11 bases between the two germline ends. Germline V gene data show CDR1 as KGHSH and CDR2 as LQKENI. In DNA form, the CDR3 reads TGTGCCAGCTTGAGGGGGGGATACAATGAGCAGTTCTTC. Translation gives CASLRGGYNEQFF. The variable domain in full, completed from reference TRBV18 and TRBJ2-1, reads NAGVMQNPRHLVRRRGQEARLRCSPMKGHSHVYWYRQLPEEGLKFMVYLQKENIIDESGMPKERFSAEFPKEGPSILRIQQVVRGDSAAYFCASLRGGYNEQFFGPGTRLTVL.

This sequence joins TRBV19 and TRBJ1-2; a weak D match, TRBD1 (6 bases). Trimming pared 7 bases from V and 8 bases from J, leaving 17 bases between. Germline assignment: CDR1 LNHDA and CDR2 SQIVND (reference sequence). The CDR3 covers 13 residues. The CDR3 DNA reads as TGTGCCAGTAAGGAGGACAGTTCGAACGGCTACACCTTC. Residues: CASKEDSSNGYTF.

The genes are TRBV19 and TRBJ2-5; 9 bases map to TRBD2. This CDR3 region has 15 residues. Germline V lookup: CDR1 LNHDA, CDR2 SQIVND (reference sequence). The trim removed 7 bases at V and 2 bases at J, leaving 8 bases unmatched. The CDR3 region is CASTLGLAGQETQYF. In DNA form, the CDR3 reads TGTGCCAGTACCCTCGGTCTAGCGGGACAAGAGACCCAGTACTTC.

The genes are TRBV29-1 and TRBJ2-4; TRBD1 aligns across 9 bases. Per germline, CDR1 SQVTM and CDR2 ANQGSEA. The CDR3 is made up of 15 amino acids. V trimming: 3 bases; J trimming: 8 bases; junction bases outside the gene matches: 11. The CDR3 reads CSVDPTGTGLDIQYF. The CDR3 DNA sequence: TGCAGCGTTGACCCCACCGGGACAGGGTTAGACATTCAGTACTTC.

V usage is TRBV5-1 and J usage is TRBJ1-2; 9 nucleotides match TRBD1. There are 14 residues in the CDR3. Germline-derived CDR1 and CDR2 are SGHRS and YFSETQ. V lost 4 bases and J lost 8; bases outside the gene matches: 9. The CDR3, as DNA: TGCGCCAGCAGCGGGATACAGGGGGCGGAAGGCTACACCTTC. Protein: CASSGIQGAEGYTF.

The V call is TRBV11-2, the J call TRBJ1-4; D is ambiguous. The ends were cut back, 6 bases at V and 7 bases at J, with 15 bases in the middle. The germline V gene encodes CDR1 SGHAT and CDR2 FQNNGV. This CDR3 region has 14 residues. In DNA, the CDR3 is TGTGCCAGCAGGGGAGGTTGGATAGGTGAAAAACTGTTTTTT. Translation: CASRGGWIGEKLFF.

The J gene is TRBJ2-1, the V gene TRBV7-9, with TRBD1 identical over 9 bases. This CDR3 is 15 amino acids long. Germline V lookup: CDR1 SEHNR, CDR2 FQNEAQ (reference sequence). Trimming cost V 5 bases and J 5 bases; bases outside gene matches: 7. The CDR3 DNA sequence: TGTGCCAGCAGCCTCGGGGACAGGGTGAACAATGAGCAGTTCTTC. This translates into CASSLGDRVNNEQFF.

This chain's CDR3 is CASRTGTGEFGTEAFF. In DNA, the CDR3 is TGTGCCAGCAGAACCGGGACAGGGGAGTTCGGGACTGAAGCTTTCTTT. The chain links TRBV2 to TRBJ1-1; the match to TRBD1 covers 10 bases. This CDR3 has 16 amino acids. Unmatched junction bases numbered 12, after V lost 6 bases and J lost 5 bases. Per germline, CDR1 SNHLY and CDR2 FYNNEI.

The count of this clone is one. This chain uses TRBV2 with TRBJ2-3; 7 bases are shared with TRBD2. The ends lost 6 bases at V and 0 bases at J; junction bases unmatched: 6. Germline-derived CDR1 and CDR2 are SNHLY and FYNNEI. CDR3 length equals 15 residues. This CDR3 reads CASSILASSTDTQYF. The DNA of the CDR3 is TGTGCCAGCAGCATACTAGCGTCTAGCACAGATACGCAGTATTTT.

V and J are TRBV5-5 and TRBJ2-1; perhaps TRBD2 as D (6 bases). Per the germline V gene, CDR1 is SGHKS and CDR2 is YYEKEE (reference sequence). Trimming took 1 base from V and 1 from J, leaving 12 bases between them. The CDR3 loop spans 16 amino acids. In DNA form, the CDR3 reads TGTGCCAGCAGCTTGTCCTTAGCGGCTTCCTACAATGAGCAGTTCTTC. Amino acid sequence: CASSLSLAASYNEQFF.

The chain employs TRBV10-2 and TRBJ2-7; 10 bases are shared with TRBD2. The CDR3 has 14 residues. Germline V gene lookup returns CDR1 WSHSY and CDR2 SAAADI. Trimming cost V 3 bases and J 3 bases; bases outside gene matches: 2. This chain's CDR3 is CASSEGTSDYEQYF. CDR3 sequence (DNA): TGCGCCAGCAGTGAAGGGACTAGCGACTACGAGCAGTACTTC.

This rearrangement joins TRBV25-1 to TRBJ2-1; D may be TRBD1 (6 bases). Deletions cut 2 bases from V and 6 bases from J, with 17 bases between. Germline-derived CDR1 and CDR2 are MGHDK and SYGVNS. The CDR3 is 16 residues long. CDR3 loop: CASSEHSGHGINEQFF. The CDR3 DNA sequence: TGTGCCAGCAGTGAACATTCGGGACACGGGATCAATGAGCAGTTCTTC.

The chain joins TRBV6-6 to TRBJ2-4, with D perhaps matching TRBD1 or TRBD2 (5 bases each). The CDR3 is 14 residues long. Looked up from germline, CDR1 is MNHNY and CDR2 is SVGAGI (reference sequence). The CDR3 nucleotides are TGTGCAGTTATGGGGGAGCTAGCCAAAAACATTCAGTACTTC. Protein sequence: CAVMGELAKNIQYF.

The chain uses TRBV7-3 and TRBJ2-1, with 11 nucleotides matching TRBD1. Unmatched junction bases numbered 7, after V lost 3 bases and J lost 3 bases. The CDR3 is 17 residues long. Germline V CDR1 and CDR2: SGHTA, FQGTGA. The CDR3 loop reads CASSFLPGTGGYNEQFF. The CDR3 DNA is TGTGCCAGCAGCTTCCTACCCGGGACAGGGGGCTACAATGAGCAGTTCTTC.

V usage is TRBV7-9 and J usage is TRBJ1-2; D possibly corresponds to TRBD1 (5 bases). The ends were cut back, 1 base at V and 9 bases at J, with 12 bases in the middle. The CDR3 extends over 13 amino acids. Germline V gene lookup returns CDR1 SEHNR and CDR2 FQNEAQ (reference sequence). CDR3 bases: TGTGCCAGCAGCTTAGGCCTCCAGGGTCGCTACACCTTC. This translates into CASSLGLQGRYTF.

The V gene is TRBV5-1, the J gene TRBJ1-1; 9 bases align to TRBD1. Germline V CDR1 and CDR2: SGHRS, YFSETQ. There are 15 residues in the CDR3. The trim removed 4 bases at V and 3 bases at J, leaving 7 bases unmatched. CDR3 loop: CASSLQTGGHTEAFF. As DNA, the CDR3 is TGCGCCAGCAGCCTCCAAACAGGGGGCCACACTGAAGCTTTCTTT.

Remarks on this clone: The sample contains more than one DNA sequence encoding this CDR3. The chain couples TRBV2 to TRBJ2-7; D remains unclear. The CDR3 length is 12 residues. The germline gives CDR1 SNHLY, CDR2 FYNNEI. Trimming left V 4 bases short and J 4 bases short, with 8 bases between. CDR3 loop: CASSAAGYEQYF. The CDR3 coding sequence is TGTGCCAGCAGTGCGGCCGGGTACGAGCAGTACTTC. Full variable domain (missing parts from reference TRBV2 and TRBJ2-7): EPEVTQTPSHQVTQMGQEVILRCVPISNHLYFYWYRQILGQKVEFLVSFYNNEISEKSEIFDDQFSVERPDGSNFTLKIRSTKLEDSAMYFCASSAAGYEQYFGPGTRLTVT.

As for this clone: At the DNA level, this CDR3 is encoded by other sequences in the same sample as well. The J gene is TRBJ2-7, the V gene TRBV28; TRBD1 aligns across 7 bases. The CDR3 has 14 amino acids. The V gene's germline CDR1 is MDHEN and CDR2 SYDVKM. Losses at the gene ends were 3 bases for V and 1 base for J; bases not matched to a gene: 3. CDR3 coding DNA: TGTGCCAGCAGTTTGCCAGGGGGATCCTACGAGCAGTACTTC. It yields the protein CASSLPGGSYEQYF.

This chain joins TRBV5-1 and TRBJ2-5; D unresolved. Trimming stripped 4 bases from V and 4 bases from J, with 11 bases between. The CDR3 has 13 residues. Germline lookup yields CDR1 SGHRS and CDR2 YFSETQ. Here the CDR3 reads CASSHRHRETQYF. The CDR3 DNA reads as TGCGCCAGCAGCCACCGCCACCGAGAGACCCAGTACTTC.

The chain is built from TRBV6-6 and TRBJ2-2; D might be TRBD2 (5 bases). Germline V gene sequence: CDR1 MNHNY, CDR2 SVGAGI (reference sequence). The germline V and J ends were trimmed by 5 bases and 4 bases, with 14 bases remaining between them. The CDR3 runs to 15 residues. The CDR3 sequence: CASSPTTRITGELFF. CDR3 nucleotides: TGTGCCAGCAGTCCAACCACTAGGATCACCGGGGAGCTGTTTTTT.

The CDR3 nucleotides are TGTGCCATCAGTGAGTCGGCAGGGGGAGAAAAACTGTTTTTT. Amino acid sequence: CAISESAGGEKLFF. This chain links TRBV10-3 with TRBJ1-4; 7 bases fit TRBD1. The CDR3 has 14 amino acids. The J segment lost 8 bases and the V segment lost 0 bases, leaving 3 bases of the junction unmatched. Germline assignment: CDR1 ENHRY and CDR2 SYGVKD.

The rearrangement joins TRBV7-9 to TRBJ2-1; 8 bases are shared with TRBD2. Per the germline V gene, CDR1 is SEHNR and CDR2 is FQNEAQ (reference sequence). The CDR3 is 14 amino acids. Germline trimming cut 6 bases from V and 5 bases from J; bases unmatched to any gene: 6. The chain's CDR3 is CASSKRELNNEQFF. Written as DNA, the CDR3 is TGTGCCAGCAGTAAGCGGGAGCTCAACAATGAGCAGTTCTTC.

The chain uses TRBV18 and TRBJ1-2, with 9 bases identical to TRBD1. The CDR3 loop spans 15 amino acids. The V gene end was trimmed by 3 bases and the J gene end by 4 bases; junction bases not matched to a gene: 6. CDR1 and CDR2 (germline): KGHSH, LQKENI. In DNA form, the CDR3 reads TGTGCCAGCTCACCCACGACAGGGGGTTCCTATGGCTACACCTTC. Protein sequence: CASSPTTGGSYGYTF.

The chain has TRBV19 and TRBJ2-5; no clear D. The V end lost 4 bases, the J end lost 5 bases, and 8 bases lay between the germline ends. The CDR3 loop spans 12 amino acids. CDR1 and CDR2 from the germline V gene are LNHDA and SQIVND (reference sequence). The CDR3 region is CASSNARETQYF. CDR3 coding DNA: TGTGCCAGTAGTAATGCTCGGGAGACCCAGTACTTC. Full variable domain (outside the CDR3, taken from reference TRBV19 and TRBJ2-5): DGGITQSPKYLFRKEGQNVTLSCEQNLNHDAMYWYRQDPGQGLRLIYYSQIVNDFQKGDIAEGYSVSREKKESFPLTVTSAQKNPTAFYLCASSNARETQYFGPGTRLLVL.

The chain links TRBV5-1 to TRBJ2-7; D is possibly TRBD2 (5 bases). The germline V gene has CDR1 SGHRS and CDR2 YFSETQ. Trimming left V 0 bases short and J 2 bases short, with 15 bases between. CDR3 length equals 16 residues. The CDR3 DNA sequence: TGCGCCAGCAGCTTGGGGGTCGTAGCGTACACCTACGAGCAGTACTTC. This gives the protein CASSLGVVAYTYEQYF.

The chain recombines TRBV5-5 with TRBJ2-7, with TRBD1 identical over 7 bases. The CDR3 is 19 amino acids. The V segment lost 4 bases and the J segment 3 bases; nucleotides outside the gene matches: 22. Looked up from germline, CDR1 is SGHKS and CDR2 is YYEKEE (reference sequence). The CDR3 DNA reads as TGTGCCAGCAGCATGAGGGAAAGGGGGCCCCGTCCCGAAAACTACGAGCAGTACTTC. It translates to CASSMRERGPRPENYEQYF. Based on the CDR3 plus reference TRBV5-5 and TRBJ2-7, the full variable domain is DAGVTQSPTHLIKTRGQQVTLRCSPISGHKSVSWYQQVLGQGPQFIFQYYEKEERGRGNFPDRFSARQFPNYSSELNVNALLLGDSALYLCASSMRERGPRPENYEQYFGPGTRLTVT.

The chain has TRBV5-4 and TRBJ2-2, with D possibly being TRBD1 (6 bases). Trimming shortened V by 4 bases and J by 4 bases, and 17 bases separated the two germline ends. CDR1 and CDR2 (germline): SGHNT, YYREEE (reference sequence). This CDR3 has 16 amino acids. DNA of the CDR3: TGTGCCAGCAGCAAGGTGTGGGACAAGACCACCGGGGAGCTGTTTTTT. The encoded protein is CASSKVWDKTTGELFF.